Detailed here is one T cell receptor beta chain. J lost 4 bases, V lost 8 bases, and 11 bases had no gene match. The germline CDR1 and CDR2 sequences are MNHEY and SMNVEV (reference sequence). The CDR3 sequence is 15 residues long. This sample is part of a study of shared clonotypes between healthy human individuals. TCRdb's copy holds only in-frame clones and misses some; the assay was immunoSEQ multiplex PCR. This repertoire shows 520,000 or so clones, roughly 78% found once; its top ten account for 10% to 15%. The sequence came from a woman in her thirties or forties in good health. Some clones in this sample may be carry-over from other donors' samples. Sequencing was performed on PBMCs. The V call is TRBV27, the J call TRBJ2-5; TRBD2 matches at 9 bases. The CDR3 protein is CASVVAGAGVETQYF. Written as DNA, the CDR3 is TGTGCCAGCGTGGTAGCGGGAGCCGGGGTAGAGACCCAGTACTTC.